In its sample, the clone carrying this T cell receptor beta chain was seen a few times. The antigen remains undetermined. This record belongs to a study of CD4 T cells in relation to SARS-CoV-2 and coronaviruses. Across the whole study: After roughly 11 days of antigen culture, PBMC TCR beta CDR3s were sequenced. No peptide or an HIV-1 Nef peptide pool served as negative control.

Before the COVID-19 pandemic, during about 2011-2019, CD4+ T cells were taken from unexposed donors. After ten to eleven days of culture, CD4+ T cells were isolated. Cells permitting, SARS-CoV-2 S/N and four cold-coronavirus spikes were tested on unexposed-donor CD4+ T cells. Germline V gene lookup returns CDR1 MNHEY and CDR2 SVGEGT. The CDR3 sequence is 15 residues long. The trim removed 2 bases at V and 3 bases at J, leaving 6 bases unmatched. Here immunoSEQ multiplex PCR was the method, and the copy in TCRdb shows in-frame clones only, minus some. This sample has approximately 27,000 clones, with about 75% found just once.

The chain combines TRBV6-2 or TRBV6-3 with TRBJ2-7; 8 bases line up with TRBD1. Sample: CD4+ T cells from PBMCs, cultured in vitro. This receptor was taken from a human donor in good health. The CDR3 DNA follows: TGTGCCAGCAGTTACCAAGGACAGGGCCTCTACGAGCAGTACTTC. Its protein is CASSYQGQGLYEQYF.